The 17 T cell receptor beta chains in this list originate from one sample, sequenced in a study of cytomegalovirus exposure and HLA in healthy donors. The assay was immunoSEQ multiplex PCR, and TCRdb's table has in-frame clones only and misses some. The sample yields 65,000 to 90,000 clones, roughly 90% seen once. The material sequenced was PBMCs. The receptors originated from a woman between 18 and 29 years old in good health and CMV-seropositive.

The chain uses TRBV7-9 and TRBJ1-1; perhaps TRBD1 as D (5 bases). Germline V CDR1 and CDR2: SEHNR, FQNEAQ (reference sequence). The CDR3 contains 13 residues. Trimming left V 3 bases short and J 3 bases short, with 8 bases between. As DNA, the CDR3 is TGTGCCAGCAGCTTTCCGACAGACACTGAAGCTTTCTTT. Its protein is CASSFPTDTEAFF.

The chain uses TRBV18 and TRBJ2-5; TRBD1 matches 9 bases. The V segment lost 6 bases and the J segment 3 bases; nucleotides outside the gene matches: 11. Germline values: CDR1 KGHSH, CDR2 LQKENI. This CDR3 is 16 amino acids long. The CDR3 sequence: CASSQGTGTGKETQYF. The DNA of the CDR3 is TGTGCCAGCTCGCAGGGAACCGGGACAGGGAAAGAGACCCAGTACTTC.

CDR3 nucleotides: TGTGCCAGCAGCAGAAGCCTGAACACTGAAGCTTTCTTT. Translating gives CASSRSLNTEAFF. The gene calls are TRBV11-2 and TRBJ1-1; D is undetermined. Trimming stripped 5 bases from V and 0 bases from J, with 7 bases between. This CDR3 comprises 13 residues. From germline, CDR1 is SGHAT and CDR2 FQNNGV.

The chain is built from TRBV10-3 and TRBJ2-5, with 9 nucleotides matching TRBD2. V shed 4 bases, J shed 4 bases, and the junction held 1 base outside the gene matches. From germline, CDR1 is ENHRY and CDR2 SYGVKD. The CDR3 length is 13 residues. The CDR3 DNA sequence: TGTGCCATCAGTGCTAGCGGGGCAGAGACCCAGTACTTC. The encoded protein is CAISASGAETQYF.

The chain combines TRBV30 with TRBJ1-5; TRBD1 might be the D (5 bases). V was clipped by 5 bases and J by 3 bases, with 8 bases between them. Per the germline V gene, CDR1 is GTSNPN and CDR2 is SVGIG (reference sequence). There are 12 residues in the CDR3. In nucleotides, the CDR3 is TGTGCCTGGGGCAGGGACAATCAGCCCCAGCATTTT. Translating gives CAWGRDNQPQHF. The complete variable domain, with remaining parts taken from reference TRBV30 and TRBJ1-5, reads SQTIHQWPATLVQPVGSPLSLECTVEGTSNPNLYWYRQAAGRGLQLLFYSVGIGQISSEVPQNLSASRPQDRQFILSSKKLLLSDSGFYLCAWGRDNQPQHFGDGTRLSIL.

The rearrangement uses TRBV7-9 and TRBJ2-3; tentative D call: TRBD2 (6 bases). Germline V lookup: CDR1 SEHNR, CDR2 FQNEAQ (reference sequence). V was trimmed by 3 bases and J by 7 bases, leaving 8 bases between them. CDR3 length: 12 residues. CDR3 DNA sequence: TGTGCCAGCAGCTTGCGGGACTATACGCAGTATTTT. This sequence encodes CASSLRDYTQYF.

The rearrangement links TRBV15 to TRBJ2-1; possibly TRBD2 for D (6 bases). The germline V gene has CDR1 LNHNV and CDR2 YYDKDF (reference sequence). The CDR3 has 16 residues. The V end lost 2 bases, the J end lost 0 bases, and 11 bases lay between the germline ends. CDR3 protein: CATSRPRGSSYNEQFF. The CDR3 region has the DNA TGTGCCACCAGCAGACCCCGGGGGAGCTCCTACAATGAGCAGTTCTTC.

The chain combines TRBV10-1 with TRBJ2-1, with 8 bases identical to TRBD2. After removal of 8 bases from V and 5 bases from J, the junction contained 5 bases not matched to a gene. Germline V lookup: CDR1 WNHNN, CDR2 SYGVQD (reference sequence). The CDR3 runs to 13 residues. The CDR3 coding sequence is TGCGCCAGCGCTAGCGGGCCCAACAATGAGCAGTTCTTC. This translates into CASASGPNNEQFF.

The rearrangement links TRBV6-4 to TRBJ2-1; the match to TRBD2 covers 11 bases. The CDR3 has 16 residues. CDR1 and CDR2 from the germline V gene are MRHNA and SNTAGT. V trimming: 0 bases; J trimming: 4 bases; junction bases outside the gene matches: 2. The DNA of the CDR3 is TGTGCCAGCAGTGACTCGACTAGCGGGGATTACAATGAGCAGTTCTTC. Its translation is CASSDSTSGDYNEQFF.

The chain links TRBV6-6 to TRBJ2-3; 9 bases match TRBD2. The V gene end was trimmed by 11 bases and the J gene end by 1 base; junction bases not matched to a gene: 4. Germline V gene lookup returns CDR1 MNHNY and CDR2 SVGAGI (reference sequence). The CDR3 runs to 13 residues. This CDR3 is CAAQRGGTDTQYF. The CDR3 coding sequence is TGTGCCGCTCAGCGGGGGGGCACAGATACGCAGTATTTT.

V is TRBV10-3 and J is TRBJ2-1; 10 positions agree with TRBD2. Losses at the gene ends were 6 bases for V and 7 bases for J; bases not matched to a gene: 6. CDR1 and CDR2 (germline): ENHRY, SYGVKD. There are 14 residues in the CDR3. The CDR3 loop is CAISYSGRGNEQFF. CDR3 nucleotides: TGTGCCATCAGCTACAGCGGGAGGGGGAATGAGCAGTTCTTC.

This chain joins TRBV18 and TRBJ1-2, with a weak D call TRBD1 (6 bases). Deletions cut 1 base from V and 6 bases from J, with 12 bases between. CDR3 length: 14 amino acids. CDR1 is KGHSH, CDR2 LQKENI, per germline. CDR3 loop: CASSPLGQIDGYTF. DNA for the CDR3: TGTGCCAGCTCACCACTTGGACAGATCGATGGCTACACCTTC. The full variable domain, with the rest looked up from reference TRBV18 and TRBJ1-2, is NAGVMQNPRHLVRRRGQEARLRCSPMKGHSHVYWYRQLPEEGLKFMVYLQKENIIDESGMPKERFSAEFPKEGPSILRIQQVVRGDSAAYFCASSPLGQIDGYTFGSGTRLTVV.

The chain is built from TRBV19 and TRBJ2-2; D might be TRBD1 (6 bases). The CDR3 sequence is 14 residues long. From germline, CDR1 is LNHDA and CDR2 SQIVND (reference sequence). V was trimmed by 3 bases and J by 3 bases, leaving 8 bases between them. The DNA for the CDR3 is TGTGCCAGTAGTATCCAGGGGTACACCGGGGAGCTGTTTTTT. This translates into CASSIQGYTGELFF.

In DNA, the CDR3 is TGTGCCAGCAGCCCTATTCGCGTGGTGGGCTACCAAGAGACCCAGTACTTC. Protein sequence: CASSPIRVVGYQETQYF. V and J are TRBV11-2 and TRBJ2-5; D gene uncertain. V was trimmed by 5 bases and J by 0 bases, leaving 19 bases between them. Germline values: CDR1 SGHAT, CDR2 FQNNGV. This CDR3 spans 17 amino acids.

The chain employs TRBV4-1 and TRBJ1-3; 7 positions match TRBD1. The CDR3 is made up of 16 amino acids. Trimming cost V 0 bases and J 2 bases; bases outside gene matches: 4. Per germline, CDR1 MGHRA and CDR2 YSYEKL. As DNA, the CDR3 is TGCGCCAGCAGCCAAGAACCGGACAGGCCTGGAAACACCATATATTTT. This gives the protein CASSQEPDRPGNTIYF.

This CDR3 is CASSESTGTTDTQYF. The DNA of the CDR3 is TGTGCCAGCAGTGAATCCACAGGGACCACAGATACGCAGTATTTT. The chain has TRBV6-4 and TRBJ2-3; maybe TRBD1 (6 bases). Germline lookup yields CDR1 MRHNA and CDR2 SNTAGT. The CDR3 consists of 15 residues. The V and J ends lost 3 bases and 2 bases respectively, with 12 bases between them.

The chain joins TRBV11-2 to TRBJ2-7; possibly TRBD2 for D (6 bases). The CDR3 contains 13 residues. Trimming left V 7 bases short and J 3 bases short, with 13 bases between. CDR1 is SGHAT and CDR2 is FQNNGV in the germline V gene. CDR3 in DNA: TGTGCCAGCACCGGAGGAGGGATCTACGAGCAGTACTTC. It translates to CASTGGGIYEQYF.